This TCR beta chain was identified in a study of shared clonotypes between healthy human individuals (TCRdb year 2020). Some background on the complete study: A couple of women and a few men aged 18 to 49 years were included in the cohort. Per donor, three plates each were used for CD4 naive and CD4 memory, two for CD8 naive, and one for CD8 memory. The study deeply sequenced blood TCR repertoires of about five healthy adults to estimate repertoire size and the extent of clonotype sharing between individuals. To increase sequencing depth and limit assay-specific biases, different laboratories used diverse techniques to prepare libraries and sequence TCR repertoires. Between about 0.85 and 10 billion PBMCs per donor were obtained by leukapheresis. Study-level results and caveats: Based on pairwise subsampling, the degree of clonotype sharing among donors was expected to be affected by sequencing depth. Sharing across a few donors was observed for approximately 5% of naive CD4, over 3% of naive CD8, 2% to 2.5% of memory CD4, and about 0.4% of memory CD8 clonotypes. Compared with non-shared clonotypes, the clonotypes found in all four sorted-subset donors had higher generation probabilities. Only blood was sampled, and tissue TCR repertoires likely differ from those in blood. The small number of donors limited the genetic and exposure-history diversity represented. Incomplete sequencing was indicated by rarefaction of sorted-subset datasets, despite the large sequencing depth. Naive subsets generally had larger estimated clonotype richness than memory subsets.

The donors were healthy, HIV-negative adults with no recently reported acute infections or vaccinations. Only Caucasian adults living in Nashville, Tennessee, USA were represented among the donors. CD4+ T cells were enriched through magnetic negative selection, after which naive cells were positively selected on CD45RA and the remaining negative fraction served as the memory subset. Blood was collected by leukapheresis, and PBMCs were isolated by Ficoll-Histopaque density gradient centrifugation and then cryopreserved in liquid nitrogen vapor phase. Purity and quantity of every magnetically sorted T cell population were checked by analytical flow cytometry. From each sorted fraction, genomic DNA was isolated and quantified by UV absorbance on a Nanodrop 2000c. Using the deep immunoSEQ assay, multiplex PCR amplified TCR CDR3 regions from genomic DNA. Genomic DNA extracted from each cell subset was distributed evenly over all wells of several immunoSEQ 96-well plates, and each plate served as one replicate. For sorted subsets, 200 ng of genomic DNA, equivalent to some 33,000 T cell genomes, went into each replicate PCR. The purified libraries were quantified using a Qubit 3.0 fluorometer, sized with a Bioanalyzer 2100, and then quantified again using the KAPA Library Quantification kit. Every immunoSEQ 96-well plate was sequenced on a separate single-read 150-cycle Illumina NextSeq 550 flow cell. The paper's processing steps were these. Because only junctional sequences without quality scores were contained in the immunoSEQ output, filtering matching that applied to full-length reads could not be performed. To assign V/J genes and CDR3, sequences were annotated against IMGT germline references using PyIR, a Python wrapper for IgBLAST v1.9. Any read was removed if the V/J assignment was weak (E-value above 1e-6), the CDR3 was missing, or the read contained stop codons, out-of-frame junctions, or ambiguous translated residues. V3J clonotypes were defined by identical inferred V gene, J gene, and CDR3 amino acid sequence. Percentage overlap between repertoires was calculated by dividing the number of shared unique clonotypes by the size of the smaller repertoire. Richness of each repertoire was evaluated using RTK rarefaction, the Chao1 estimator, and Recon v2.1 estimates of unobserved clonotypes. Generation probabilities were computed with OLGA for all TCRbeta clonotypes obtained by the gDNA method from a few donors. Not all clones reach the TCRdb copy of this immuneACCESS table, which keeps in-frame sequences only. Checked studies attribute under half of the gap to unresolved V genes and leave the rest unexplained. The DNA gave D and trimming, while V, J and clone size come from that table. The sample table records about 2.3 million clones; approximately 93% of these occur just once. 0.39% of the sample is in the top ten clones.

With respect to this clone: Which antigen it targets is not known. Base qualities were left out, and no much larger clone turns up one base away.

The cysteine opens and the phenylalanine closes a CDR3 of 15 amino acids. Only the CDR3 DNA stays, 45 bases, in frame from base 1. Based on the germline V gene (reference sequence), the CDR1 and CDR2 sequences are MNHNY and SVGAGI. Between the V and J ends, shortened by 4 bases and 7 bases respectively, the junction contains 14 bases. The sequenced sample was naive CD4+ T cells from PBMCs. The cell subset or site label here, explained by the study, means: CD45RA+ positively selected. The sequence is built from TRBV6-6 and TRBJ1-6; the D gene assignment is ambiguous. This TCR was recovered from a man aged 18 to 30 in good health. Some clones in this sample may be carry-over from other donors' samples. Read as DNA, the sequence is TGTGCCAGCAGTTTCCTACAGCCAGAAAATTCACCCCTCCACTTT. This yields the protein CASSFLQPENSPLHF.